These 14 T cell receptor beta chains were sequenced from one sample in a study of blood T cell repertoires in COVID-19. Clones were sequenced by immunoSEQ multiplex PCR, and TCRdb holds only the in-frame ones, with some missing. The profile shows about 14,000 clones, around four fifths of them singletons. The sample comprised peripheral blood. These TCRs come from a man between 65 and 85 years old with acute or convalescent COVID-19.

The CDR3 is CASSLGLGLRNYGYTF. CDR3 in DNA: TGTGCCAGCAGCCTAGGCTTGGGACTGCGAAACTATGGCTACACCTTC. This rearrangement joins TRBV3-1 (or the pseudogene TRBV3-2) to TRBJ1-2; a weak D match, TRBD1 (5 bases). The CDR3 consists of 16 residues. The germline V gene encodes CDR1 LGHDT and CDR2 YNNKEL (reference sequence). V dropped 4 bases and J dropped 2 bases, with 17 bases sitting between them.

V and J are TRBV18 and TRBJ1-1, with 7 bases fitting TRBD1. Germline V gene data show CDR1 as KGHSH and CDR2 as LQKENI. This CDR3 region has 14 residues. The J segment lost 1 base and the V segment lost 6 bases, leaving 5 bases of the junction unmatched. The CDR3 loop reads CASSPGQSNTEAFF. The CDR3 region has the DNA TGTGCCAGCTCTCCGGGACAGTCGAACACTGAAGCTTTCTTT.

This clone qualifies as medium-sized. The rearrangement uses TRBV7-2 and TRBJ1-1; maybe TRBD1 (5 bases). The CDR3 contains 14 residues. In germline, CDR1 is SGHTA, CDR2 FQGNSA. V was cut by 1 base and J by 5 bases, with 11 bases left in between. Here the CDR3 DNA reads TGTGCCAGCAGCTTAGGGGGGGGTTTTACTGAAGCTTTCTTT. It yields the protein CASSLGGGFTEAFF.

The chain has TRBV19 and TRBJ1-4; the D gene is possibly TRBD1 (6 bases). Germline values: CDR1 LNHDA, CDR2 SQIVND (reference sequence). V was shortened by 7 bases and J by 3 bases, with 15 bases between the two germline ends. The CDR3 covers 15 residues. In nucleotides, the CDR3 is TGTGCCAGTACCCAGTCGCAGGGGTCTAATGAAAAACTGTTTTTT. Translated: CASTQSQGSNEKLFF.

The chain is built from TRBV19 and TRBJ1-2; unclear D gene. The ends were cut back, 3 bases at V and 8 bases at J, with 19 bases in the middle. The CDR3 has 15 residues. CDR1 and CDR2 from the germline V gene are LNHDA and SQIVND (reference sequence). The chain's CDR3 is CASSIKSKTPGGYTF. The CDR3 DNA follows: TGTGCCAGTAGTATTAAATCGAAGACTCCTGGCGGCTACACCTTC.

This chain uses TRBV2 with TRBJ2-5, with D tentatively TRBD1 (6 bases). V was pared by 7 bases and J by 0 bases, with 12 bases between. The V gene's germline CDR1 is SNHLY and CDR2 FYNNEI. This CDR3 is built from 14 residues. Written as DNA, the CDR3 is TGTGCCAGCAAGGGACAAGTGAACCAAGAGACCCAGTACTTC. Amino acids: CASKGQVNQETQYF.

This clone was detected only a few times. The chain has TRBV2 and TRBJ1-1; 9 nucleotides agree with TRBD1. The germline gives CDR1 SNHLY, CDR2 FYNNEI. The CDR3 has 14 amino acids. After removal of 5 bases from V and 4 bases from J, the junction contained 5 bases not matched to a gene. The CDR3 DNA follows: TGTGCCAGCAGTCAACAGGGGGCGAGCACTGAAGCTTTCTTT. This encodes CASSQQGASTEAFF. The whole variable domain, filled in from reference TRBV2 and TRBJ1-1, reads EPEVTQTPSHQVTQMGQEVILRCVPISNHLYFYWYRQILGQKVEFLVSFYNNEISEKSEIFDDQFSVERPDGSNFTLKIRSTKLEDSAMYFCASSQQGASTEAFFGQGTRLTVV.

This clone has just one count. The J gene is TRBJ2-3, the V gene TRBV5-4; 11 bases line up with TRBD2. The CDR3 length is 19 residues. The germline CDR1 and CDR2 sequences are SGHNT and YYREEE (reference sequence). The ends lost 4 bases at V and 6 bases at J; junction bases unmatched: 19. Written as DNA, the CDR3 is TGTGCCAGCAGCAACCCAATACTAGCGGGGGCGCCACATGGGGATACGCAGTATTTT. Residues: CASSNPILAGAPHGDTQYF.

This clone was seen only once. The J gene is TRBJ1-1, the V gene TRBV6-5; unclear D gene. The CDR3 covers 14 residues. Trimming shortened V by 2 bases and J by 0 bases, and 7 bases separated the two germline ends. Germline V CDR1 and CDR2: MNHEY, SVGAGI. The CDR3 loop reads CASSYGRVNTEAFF. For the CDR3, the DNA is TGTGCCAGCAGTTACGGGAGGGTGAACACTGAAGCTTTCTTT.

The CDR3 loop is CASSPWTGEAQYF. In DNA, the CDR3 is TGTGCCAGCAGCCCCTGGACAGGGGAGGCCCAGTACTTC. The rearrangement uses TRBV7-8 and TRBJ2-5; TRBD1 agrees at 9 bases. This CDR3 has 13 residues. V shed 5 bases, J shed 9 bases, and the junction held 7 bases outside the gene matches. From germline, CDR1 is SGHVS and CDR2 FQNEAQ.

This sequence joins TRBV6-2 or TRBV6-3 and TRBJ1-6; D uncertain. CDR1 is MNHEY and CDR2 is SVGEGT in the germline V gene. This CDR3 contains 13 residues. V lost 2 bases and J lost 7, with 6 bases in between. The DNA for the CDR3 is TGTGCCAGCAGTTACCCCAGGAATTCACCCCTCCACTTT. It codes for CASSYPRNSPLHF.

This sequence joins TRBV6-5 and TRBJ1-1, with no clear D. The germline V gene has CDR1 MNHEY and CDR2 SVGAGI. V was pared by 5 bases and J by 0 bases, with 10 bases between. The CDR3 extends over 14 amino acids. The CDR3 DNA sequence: TGTGCCAGCAGTCTCTTGGGCTTGAACACTGAAGCTTTCTTT. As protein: CASSLLGLNTEAFF.

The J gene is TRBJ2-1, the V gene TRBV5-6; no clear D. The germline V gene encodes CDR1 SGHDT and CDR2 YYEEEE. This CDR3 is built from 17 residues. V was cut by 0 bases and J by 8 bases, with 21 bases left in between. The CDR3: CASSLAEQQNRKDEQFF. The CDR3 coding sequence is TGTGCCAGCAGCTTGGCCGAACAGCAAAACCGTAAGGATGAGCAGTTCTTC.

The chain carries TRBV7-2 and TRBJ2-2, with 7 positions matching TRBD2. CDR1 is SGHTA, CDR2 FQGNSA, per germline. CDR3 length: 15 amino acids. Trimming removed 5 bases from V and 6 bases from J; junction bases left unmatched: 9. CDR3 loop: CASSQEGRASGELFF. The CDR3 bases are TGTGCCAGCAGCCAAGAGGGGAGGGCCTCCGGGGAGCTGTTTTTT.